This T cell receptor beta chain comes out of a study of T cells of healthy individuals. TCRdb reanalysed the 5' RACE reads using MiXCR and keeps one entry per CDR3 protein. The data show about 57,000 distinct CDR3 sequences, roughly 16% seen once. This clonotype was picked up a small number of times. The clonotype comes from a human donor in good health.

CDR3 nucleotides: TGTGCCAGCAGCTCTGGACAGCGGAATAATTCACCCCTCCACTTT. Protein product: CASSSGQRNNSPLHF. V gene TRBV5-6 combines with J gene TRBJ1-6; tentative D call: TRBD1 (6 bases). CDR3 length equals 15 residues. Between the trimmed V and J ends, which lost 3 bases and 5 bases, there was a span of 12 bases. CDR1 is SGHDT and CDR2 is YYEEEE in the germline V gene.